This T cell receptor (beta chain) was obtained from a study of CD8 T cells in ankylosing spondylitis. Using its own MiXCR run on the 5' RACE reads, TCRdb lists one record per CDR3 protein. The top ten clones hold approximately 10% of a sample with more than 150,000 distinct CDR3 sequences, approximately 13% of them seen once. This clonotype was recorded a few times. Its antigen is unidentified. Overall study results and limits: Several of the motif variants were reported before in synovial fluid and blood from reactive arthritis. Seemingly distinctive of ankylosing spondylitis blood was a TCR beta motif formed by eight highly homologous variants.

J lost 4 bases, V lost 3 bases, and 14 bases had no gene match. This CDR3 spans 18 amino acids. Germline CDR1 and CDR2: SGHAT and FQNNGV. The chain couples TRBV11-2 to TRBJ2-7; TRBD2 aligns across 11 bases. The receptor was isolated from a female donor with ankylosing spondylitis or in good health (not recorded which). Specimen: blood, either unsorted or a sorted T cell fraction (not recorded which). The CDR3 DNA follows: TGTGCCAGCAGCTTCCCCAGGACTAGCGGGCCCCTGAGTTACGAGCAGTACTTC. Translating it yields CASSFPRTSGPLSYEQYF. The full variable domain, its missing parts supplied by reference TRBV11-2 and TRBJ2-7, is EAGVAQSPRYKIIEKRQSVAFWCNPISGHATLYWYQQILGQGPKLLIQFQNNGVVDDSQLPKDRFSAERLKGVDSTLKIQPAKLEDSAVYLCASSFPRTSGPLSYEQYFGPGTRLTVT.